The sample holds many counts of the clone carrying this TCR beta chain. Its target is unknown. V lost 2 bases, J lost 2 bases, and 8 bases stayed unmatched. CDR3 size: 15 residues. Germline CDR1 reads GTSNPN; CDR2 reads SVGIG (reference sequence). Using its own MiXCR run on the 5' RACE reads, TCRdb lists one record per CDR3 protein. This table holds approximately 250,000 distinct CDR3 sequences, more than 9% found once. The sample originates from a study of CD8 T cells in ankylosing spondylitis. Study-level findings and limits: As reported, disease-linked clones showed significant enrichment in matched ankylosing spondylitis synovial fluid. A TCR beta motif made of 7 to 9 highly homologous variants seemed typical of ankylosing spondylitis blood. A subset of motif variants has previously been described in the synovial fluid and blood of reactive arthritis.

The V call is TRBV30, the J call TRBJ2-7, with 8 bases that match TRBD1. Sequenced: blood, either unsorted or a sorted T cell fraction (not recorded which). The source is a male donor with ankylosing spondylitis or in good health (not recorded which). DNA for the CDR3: TGTGCCTGGAGTCCCGACAGGGGCCTGACCTACGAGCAGTACTTC. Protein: CAWSPDRGLTYEQYF.